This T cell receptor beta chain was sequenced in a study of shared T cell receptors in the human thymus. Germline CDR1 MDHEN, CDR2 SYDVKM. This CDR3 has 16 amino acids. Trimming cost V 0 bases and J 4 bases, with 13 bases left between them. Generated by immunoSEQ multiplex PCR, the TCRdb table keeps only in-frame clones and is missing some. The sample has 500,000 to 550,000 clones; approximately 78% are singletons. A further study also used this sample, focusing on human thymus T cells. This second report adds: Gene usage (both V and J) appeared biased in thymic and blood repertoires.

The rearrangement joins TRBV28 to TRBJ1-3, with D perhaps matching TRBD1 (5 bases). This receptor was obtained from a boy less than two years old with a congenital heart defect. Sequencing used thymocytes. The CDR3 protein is CASSLCDWGYGNTIYF. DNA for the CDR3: TGTGCCAGCAGTTTATGCGATTGGGGCTACGGAAACACCATATATTTT.